The T cell receptor (beta chain) described here comes from a study of blood T cells in healthy people across ages. Primed by a sample-barcoded 5' primer and a J-beta primer mix, a second PCR proceeded for about 6 to 12 cycles. TCRdb itself ran the 5' RACE reads through MiXCR, one entry per CDR3 protein. Among more than 650,000 distinct CDR3 sequences listed, roughly 26% were seen once. PBMCs numbering at least 6 million were isolated per sample. CDR3 length equals 13 residues. CDR1 MNHEY and CDR2 SVGAGI come from the germline V gene. These data were also filed under a second study, of T cells of mothers and their children. That source reports: Each donor was one of three healthy Caucasian mothers or one of their six children. For each mother, over 9 million TCR beta CDR3 reads were obtained, and for each child, a few million. It was related mother-child pairs that showed slightly higher overlap than unrelated pairs, without reaching significance.

This TCR was sampled from a boy aged 5-17 years in good health. The chain has TRBV6-5 and TRBJ2-7; no firm D call. The last part of the DNA fits TRBJ2-1 better; the J call may be wrong. The sequenced material came from blood. The CDR3 DNA reads as TGTGCCAGCACGCCGCCCGGGTTCAGTGAGCAGTTCTTC. Protein sequence: CASTPPGFSEQFF.